Listed below are T cell receptor beta chains from one sample, sequenced in a study of T cells expressing NK-cell markers. From its re-call of the 5' RACE reads, TCRdb lists each CDR3 protein once, without DNA. This repertoire comprises 400,000 to 500,000 distinct CDR3 sequences; its ten largest clones make up roughly 7.2%. The sequencing sample was made of blood T cells: a sorted CD56 or NKG2C T cell subset, CD4+ or CD8+ T cells, or bulk PBMC T cells (not recorded which). The receptors were sampled from a woman between 18 and 69 years old in good health. Both conserved end residues are part of each CDR3.

J gene,V gene,CDR3 protein
TRBJ1-6,TRBV6-5,CASSSRDRRNSPLHF
TRBJ2-1,TRBV11-1,CASSSGSVVVGYNEQFF
TRBJ1-2,TRBV3-1,CASSQVQGNYGYTF
TRBJ1-1,TRBV7-2,CASSSYGGTAFF
TRBJ2-5,TRBV20-1,CSASGVAGLWETQYF
TRBJ1-1,TRBV29-1,CSVEGGGGTEAFF
TRBJ1-1,TRBV2,CASSEAPGGGTEAFF
TRBJ2-5,TRBV5-1,CASSLDGRTQYF
TRBJ2-1,TRBV5-6,CASSPIDRDWSNEQFF
TRBJ1-5,TRBV12-3/TRBV12-4,CASTGQRHRNQPQHF
TRBJ2-1,TRBV5-6,CASSSTSERRGIGNEQFF
TRBJ1-2,TRBV25-1,CASSEYGGGYTF
TRBJ2-1,TRBV5-1,CASSYEGSKLF
TRBJ1-2,TRBV12-3/TRBV12-4,CASSFVGEYGYTF
TRBJ1-1,TRBV7-3,CASSLGGQTEAFF
TRBJ2-5,TRBV7-8,CASSLGLAGGPGLF
TRBJ1-1,TRBV3-1,CASSGTAGRFEAFF
TRBJ2-3,TRBV5-1,CASSFPRGGAITDTQYF
TRBJ2-1,TRBV6-5,CASSSPTGVHNEQFF
TRBJ1-2,TRBV7-9,CASSLAPLAGGDGYTF
TRBJ1-1,TRBV12-3/TRBV12-4,CASTLNGKSTEAFF
TRBJ1-5,TRBV30,CAWSGGGNQPQHF
TRBJ1-2,TRBV29-1,CSAAGLLGYTF
TRBJ2-1,TRBV12-3/TRBV12-4,CASRSTGRRDVEQFF
TRBJ2-7,TRBV21-1,CASRTPTGFYPFLGYEQYF
TRBJ1-5,TRBV5-1,CASREGSNQPQHF
TRBJ2-7,TRBV11-2,CASSLTRPPYEQYF
TRBJ2-3,TRBV7-8,CASSLIHRGDTQYF
TRBJ2-3,TRBV19,CASTHRGLSTDTQYF
TRBJ2-5,TRBV11-2,CASSLGTSGGAYKETQYF
TRBJ2-1,TRBV5-1,CASSHPGQGGNEQFF
TRBJ1-1,TRBV29-1,CSVSYGRGDTEAFF
TRBJ2-7,TRBV20-1,CSASTVGEQYF
TRBJ2-5,TRBV20-1,CSAKGPTETQYF
TRBJ1-3,TRBV30,CAWTRPPVPGQGFSTIYF
TRBJ2-7,TRBV7-2,CASSFGQGVHEQYF
TRBJ2-7,TRBV28,CASSSPGTVKRDEQYF